This T cell receptor beta chain was captured by sequencing in a study of technical replicates of blood from a few donors. Using immunoSEQ multiplex PCR, the repertoire was profiled, and TCRdb retains in-frame clones only, with some absent. The table includes roughly 62,000 clones, over 85% detected once. The V gene end was trimmed by 4 bases and the J gene end by 6 bases; junction bases not matched to a gene: 10. The CDR3 is made up of 14 amino acids. CDR1 and CDR2 from the germline V gene are SGHRS and YFSETQ. The sequence was collected from a human donor in good health. Some clones in this sample may be carry-over from other donors' samples. Material for sequencing was PBMCs. The chain employs TRBV5-1 and TRBJ2-7; 7 bases are shared with TRBD2. The CDR3 coding sequence is TGCGCCAGCAGCCCGCTAGCGGCCGCCGCCGAGCAGTACTTC. It yields the protein CASSPLAAAAEQYF.